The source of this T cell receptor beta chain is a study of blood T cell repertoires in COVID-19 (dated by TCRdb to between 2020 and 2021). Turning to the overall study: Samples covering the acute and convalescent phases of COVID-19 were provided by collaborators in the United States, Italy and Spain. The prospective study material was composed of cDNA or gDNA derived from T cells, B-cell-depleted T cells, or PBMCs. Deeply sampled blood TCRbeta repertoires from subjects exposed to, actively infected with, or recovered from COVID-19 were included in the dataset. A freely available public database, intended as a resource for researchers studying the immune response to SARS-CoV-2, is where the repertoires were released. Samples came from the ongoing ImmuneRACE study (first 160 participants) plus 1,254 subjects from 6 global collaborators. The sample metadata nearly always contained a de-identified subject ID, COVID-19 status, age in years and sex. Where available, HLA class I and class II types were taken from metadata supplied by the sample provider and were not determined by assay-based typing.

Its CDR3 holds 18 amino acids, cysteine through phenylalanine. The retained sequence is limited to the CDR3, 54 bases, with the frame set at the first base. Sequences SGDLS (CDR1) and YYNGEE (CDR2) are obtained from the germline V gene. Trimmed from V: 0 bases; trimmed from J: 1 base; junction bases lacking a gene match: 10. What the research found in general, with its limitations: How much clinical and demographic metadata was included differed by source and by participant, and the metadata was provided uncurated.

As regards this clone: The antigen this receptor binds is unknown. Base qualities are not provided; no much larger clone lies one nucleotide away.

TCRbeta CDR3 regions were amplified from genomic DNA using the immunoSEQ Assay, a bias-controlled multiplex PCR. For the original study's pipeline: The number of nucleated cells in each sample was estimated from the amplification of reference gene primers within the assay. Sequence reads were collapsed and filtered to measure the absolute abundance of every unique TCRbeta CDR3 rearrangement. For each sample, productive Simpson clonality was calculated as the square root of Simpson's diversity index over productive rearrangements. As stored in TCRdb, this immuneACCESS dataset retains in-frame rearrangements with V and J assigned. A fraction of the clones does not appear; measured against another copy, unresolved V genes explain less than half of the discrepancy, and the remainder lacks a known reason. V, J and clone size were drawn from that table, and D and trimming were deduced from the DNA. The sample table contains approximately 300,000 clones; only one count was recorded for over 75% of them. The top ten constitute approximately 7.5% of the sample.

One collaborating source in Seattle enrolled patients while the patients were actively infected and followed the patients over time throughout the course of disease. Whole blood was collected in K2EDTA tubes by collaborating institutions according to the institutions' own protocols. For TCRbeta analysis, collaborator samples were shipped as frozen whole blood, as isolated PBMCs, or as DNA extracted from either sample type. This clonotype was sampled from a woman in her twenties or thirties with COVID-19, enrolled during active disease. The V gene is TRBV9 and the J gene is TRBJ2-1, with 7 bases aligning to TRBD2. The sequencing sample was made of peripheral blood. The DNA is TGTGCCAGCAGCGTAGAGGTCAGGCGGGGAGGGTCCTACAATGAGCAGTTCTTC. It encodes CASSVEVRRGGSYNEQFF. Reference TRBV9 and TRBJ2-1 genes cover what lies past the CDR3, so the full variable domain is DSGVTQTPKHLITATGQRVTLRCSPRSGDLSVYWYQQSLDQGLQFLIQYYNGEERAKGNILERFSAQQFPDLHSELNLSSLELGDSALYFCASSVEVRRGGSYNEQFFGPGTRLTVL.